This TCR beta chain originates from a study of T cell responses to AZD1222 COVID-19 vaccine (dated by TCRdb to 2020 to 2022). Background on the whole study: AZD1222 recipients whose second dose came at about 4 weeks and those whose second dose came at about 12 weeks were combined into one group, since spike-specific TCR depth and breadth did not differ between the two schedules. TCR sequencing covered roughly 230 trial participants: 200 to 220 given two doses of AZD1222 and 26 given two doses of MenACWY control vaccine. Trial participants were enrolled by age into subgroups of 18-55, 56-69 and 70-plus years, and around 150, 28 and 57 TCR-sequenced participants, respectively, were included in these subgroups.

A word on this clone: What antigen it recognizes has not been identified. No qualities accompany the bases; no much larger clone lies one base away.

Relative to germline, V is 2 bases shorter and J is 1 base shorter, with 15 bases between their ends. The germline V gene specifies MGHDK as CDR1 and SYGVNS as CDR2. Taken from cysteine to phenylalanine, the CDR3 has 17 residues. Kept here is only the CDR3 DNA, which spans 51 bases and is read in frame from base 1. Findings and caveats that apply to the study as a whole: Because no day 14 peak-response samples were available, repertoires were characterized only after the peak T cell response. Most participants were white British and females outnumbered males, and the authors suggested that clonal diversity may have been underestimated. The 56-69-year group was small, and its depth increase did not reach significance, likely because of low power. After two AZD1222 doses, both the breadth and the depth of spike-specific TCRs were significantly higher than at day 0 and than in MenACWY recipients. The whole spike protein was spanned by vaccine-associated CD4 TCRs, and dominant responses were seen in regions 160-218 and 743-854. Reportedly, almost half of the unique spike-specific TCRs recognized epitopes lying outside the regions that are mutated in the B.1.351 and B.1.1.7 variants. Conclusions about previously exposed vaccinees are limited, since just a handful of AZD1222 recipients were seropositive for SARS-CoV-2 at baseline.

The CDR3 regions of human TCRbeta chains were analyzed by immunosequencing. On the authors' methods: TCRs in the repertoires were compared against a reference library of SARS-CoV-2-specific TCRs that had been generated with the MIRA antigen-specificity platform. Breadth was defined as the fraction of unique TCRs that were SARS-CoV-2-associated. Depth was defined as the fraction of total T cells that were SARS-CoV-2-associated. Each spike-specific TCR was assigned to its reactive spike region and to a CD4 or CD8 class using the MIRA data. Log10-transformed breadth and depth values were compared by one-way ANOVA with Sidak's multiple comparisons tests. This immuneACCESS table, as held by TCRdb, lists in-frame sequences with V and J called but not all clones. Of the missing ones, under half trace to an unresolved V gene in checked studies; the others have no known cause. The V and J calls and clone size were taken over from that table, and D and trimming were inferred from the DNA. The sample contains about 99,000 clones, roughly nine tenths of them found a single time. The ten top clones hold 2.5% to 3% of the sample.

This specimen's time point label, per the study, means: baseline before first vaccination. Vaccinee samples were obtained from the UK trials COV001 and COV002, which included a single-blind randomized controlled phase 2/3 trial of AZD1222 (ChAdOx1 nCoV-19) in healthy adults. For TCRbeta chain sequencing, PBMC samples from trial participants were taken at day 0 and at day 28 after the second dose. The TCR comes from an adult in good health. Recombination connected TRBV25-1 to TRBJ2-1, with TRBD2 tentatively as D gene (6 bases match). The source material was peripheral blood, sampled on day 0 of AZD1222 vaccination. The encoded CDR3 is CASSELPAGPSYNEQFF. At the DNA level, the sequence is TGTGCCAGCAGTGAACTGCCCGCGGGGCCTTCCTACAATGAGCAGTTCTTC.